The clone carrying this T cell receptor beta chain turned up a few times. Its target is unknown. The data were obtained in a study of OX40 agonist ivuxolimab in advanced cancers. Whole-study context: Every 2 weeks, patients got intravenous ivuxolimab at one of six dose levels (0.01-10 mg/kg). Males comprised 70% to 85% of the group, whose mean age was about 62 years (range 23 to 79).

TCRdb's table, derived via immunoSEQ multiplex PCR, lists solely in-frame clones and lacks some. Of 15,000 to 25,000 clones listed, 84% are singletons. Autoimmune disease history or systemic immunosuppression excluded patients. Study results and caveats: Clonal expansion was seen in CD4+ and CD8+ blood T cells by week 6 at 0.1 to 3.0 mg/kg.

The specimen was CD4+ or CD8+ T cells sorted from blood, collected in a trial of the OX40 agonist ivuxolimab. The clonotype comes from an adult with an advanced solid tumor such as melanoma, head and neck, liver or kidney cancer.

The CDR3, as DNA: TGTGCCAGCAGCAGAGGCCTTCGGGGGGGCCGGACCAAAAACATTCAGTACTTC. Its protein product is CASSRGLRGGRTKNIQYF. The chain couples TRBV7-2 to TRBJ2-4, with 8 bases identical to TRBD2. Germline V lookup: CDR1 SGHTA, CDR2 FQGNSA. V trimming: 5 bases; J trimming: 2 bases; junction bases outside the gene matches: 14. This CDR3 contains 18 residues.